The 27 T cell receptor beta chains reported below all come from one sample, sequenced in a study of regulatory T cells in long-lasting Graves disease. Relying on iRepertoire HTBI primers and Arm-PCR of CDR3 regions, the team built TCR beta libraries. TCRdb redid the calling of the multiplex PCR reads with MiXCR, one entry per CDR3 protein. In the table there are around 500,000 distinct CDR3 sequences, roughly 12% of which are singletons. The time point is: newly diagnosed GD, antithyroid drugs for less than 3 months. Isolated PBMC RNA provided the starting material for the TCR library. The data also belong to a second study, concerning T cells in Graves' hyperthyroidism and ophthalmopathy.

The source was peripheral blood mononuclear cells (PBMCs), collected at new diagnosis, from a patient treated with antithyroid drugs. The source of these receptors is a man aged 30 to 39 with Graves disease.

Points on this clonotype: A much more abundant neighbour one base away suggests this may be a read error. The rearrangement joins TRBV6-5 to TRBJ1-1, with D perhaps matching TRBD1 (6 bases). CDR3 length equals 14 residues. Germline CDR1 and CDR2: MNHEY and SVGAGI. V was trimmed by 2 bases and J by 6 bases, leaving 13 bases between them. CDR3 sequence reads: CASSYSQGSAEAFF. In DNA, the CDR3 is TGTGCCAGCAGTTACAGTCAGGGGAGCGCTGAAGCTTTCTTT.

This clonotype has a handful of counts. This chain links TRBV20-1 with TRBJ2-2; the D is unclear. Germline V lookup: CDR1 DFQATT, CDR2 SNEGSKA (reference sequence). The CDR3 totals 12 residues. The V and J ends lost 3 bases and 7 bases respectively, with 9 bases between them. CDR3 coding DNA: TGCAGTGCTAGCGTCGAGAACGGGGAGCTGTTTTTT. Amino acids: CSASVENGELFF.

About this clonotype: With a much larger clone just one base away, this may be a read error. The J gene is TRBJ2-1, the V gene TRBV6-1; perhaps TRBD2 as D (6 bases). The germline V gene encodes CDR1 MNHNS and CDR2 SASEGT. This CDR3 is built from 14 residues. CDR3 in amino acids: CASSRDWQYNEKFF. CDR3 nucleotides: TGTGCCAGCAGCCGGGACTGGCAGTACAATGAGAAGTTCTTC.

This clonotype was detected ten times or more. The gene calls are TRBV6-2 or TRBV6-3 and TRBJ2-5; tentative D call: TRBD2 (6 bases). V was trimmed by 6 bases and J by 4 bases, leaving 18 bases between them. The CDR3 spans 15 residues. CDR1 is MNHEY and CDR2 is SVGEGT in the germline V gene. The CDR3 DNA reads as TGTGCCAGCAGCGACGGGACTCGAGGGCGAGAGACCCAGTACTTC. This translates into CASSDGTRGRETQYF.

This clonotype showed up many times. The chain joins TRBV20-1 to TRBJ2-5; TRBD2 matches 13 bases. The CDR3 is made up of 16 amino acids. Germline values: CDR1 DFQATT, CDR2 SNEGSKA (reference sequence). J lost 5 bases, V lost 6 bases, and 12 bases had no gene match. CDR3 in amino acids: CSALGLAGAEGETQYF. The CDR3 DNA reads as TGCAGTGCCCTAGGACTAGCGGGAGCGGAAGGGGAGACCCAGTACTTC.

This clonotype was picked up a small number of times. The CDR3 reads CASSETGGSYGYTF. CDR3 DNA: TGTGCCAGCAGCGAGACAGGGGGGTCTTATGGCTACACCTTC. This sequence joins TRBV6-1 and TRBJ1-2, with 9 bases aligning to TRBD1. Germline V gives CDR1 MNHNS, CDR2 SASEGT. After removal of 6 bases from V and 5 bases from J, the junction contained 7 bases not matched to a gene. CDR3 size: 14 residues.

J is TRBJ2-7 and V is TRBV24-1; D gene ambiguous. The CDR3 consists of 12 residues. Germline values: CDR1 KGHDR, CDR2 SFDVKD. The germline V and J ends were trimmed by 3 bases and 6 bases, with 8 bases remaining between them. The CDR3 nucleotides are TGTGCCACCAGTGATCCATCAAGCGAGCAGTACTTC. This sequence encodes CATSDPSSEQYF.

With regard to this clonotype: Just one base apart from a much larger clone, this may be a read error. The V call is TRBV6-1, the J call TRBJ2-5; 7 bases agree with TRBD1. Germline V gene lookup returns CDR1 MNHNS and CDR2 SASEGT. The CDR3 has 15 residues. This chain's CDR3 is CASSQTRQGQEIQYF. CDR3 in DNA: TGTGCCAGCAGTCAAACAAGACAGGGCCAAGAGATCCAGTACTTC.

The V and J genes are TRBV30 and TRBJ1-1; weak D call: TRBD1 (5 bases). The germline V gene has CDR1 GTSNPN and CDR2 SVGIG (reference sequence). V was pared by 4 bases and J by 5 bases, with 20 bases between. This CDR3 region has 15 residues. This CDR3 is CAWTEPVRDATEAFF. The CDR3 nucleotides are TGTGCCTGGACCGAACCCGTCCGGGACGCAACTGAAGCTTTCTTT.

This clonotype has a count of ten or more. The chain employs TRBV10-1 and TRBJ2-2; D ambiguous. This CDR3 contains 14 residues. From germline, CDR1 is WNHNN and CDR2 SYGVQD (reference sequence). Trimming pared 2 bases from V and 5 bases from J, leaving 9 bases between. The chain's CDR3 is CASSEMAATGELFF. CDR3 in DNA: TGCGCCAGCAGTGAGATGGCCGCGACCGGGGAGCTGTTTTTT.

The rearrangement joins TRBV28 to TRBJ2-3; D unclear. CDR1 is MDHEN, CDR2 SYDVKM, per germline. V was cut by 5 bases and J by 6 bases, with 9 bases left in between. CDR3 length: 12 amino acids. The CDR3 region is CASSDSRDTQYF. As DNA, the CDR3 is TGTGCCAGCAGTGACTCGAGGGATACGCAGTATTTT.

This clonotype was seen repeatedly, ten times or more. The rearrangement uses TRBV20-1 and TRBJ2-1, with TRBD2 matching over 7 bases. The J call may be wrong; the DNA end is better matched by TRBJ2-5. There are 14 residues in the CDR3. Germline lookup yields CDR1 DFQATT and CDR2 SNEGSKA (reference sequence). The CDR3 loop reads CSAPLVGEGETQYF. Here the CDR3 DNA reads TGCAGTGCCCCTTTGGTGGGGGAGGGAGAGACCCAGTACTTC.

Many counts were recorded for this clonotype. This chain connects TRBV27 to TRBJ1-1; D gene unclear. V shed 5 bases and J shed 0 bases, with 10 bases lying between them. The CDR3 is 14 amino acids. Germline V gene data show CDR1 as MNHEY and CDR2 as SMNVEV (reference sequence). For the CDR3, the DNA is TGTGCCAGCAGTCCTTCAGCTTTGAACACTGAAGCTTTCTTT. It translates to CASSPSALNTEAFF.

On this clonotype: Possible read error: a much larger clone is one base away. V gene TRBV11-2 combines with J gene TRBJ2-1, with D possibly matching TRBD2 (5 bases). The germline V gene has CDR1 SGHAT and CDR2 FQNNGV. There are 15 residues in the CDR3. With 3 bases removed from V and 0 bases from J, the gap between germline ends came to 9 bases. As DNA, the CDR3 is TGTGCCAGCAGCTTGCGGGTCCCCTCCTACAATGAGCAGTTCTTC. This sequence encodes CASSLRVPSYNEQFF.

This clonotype showed up many times. The gene calls are TRBV29-1 and TRBJ2-3, with TRBD1 matching 7 bases. Unmatched junction bases numbered 6, after V lost 6 bases and J lost 0 bases. Germline CDR1 and CDR2: SQVTM and ANQGSEA. The CDR3 loop spans 14 amino acids. The CDR3 reads CSVVRDSSTDTQYF. In DNA form, the CDR3 reads TGCAGCGTAGTTAGGGACAGTAGCACAGATACGCAGTATTTT.

The J gene is TRBJ2-1, the V gene TRBV24-1; D may be TRBD1 (5 bases). The CDR3 has 12 residues. The ends were cut back, 4 bases at V and 9 bases at J, with 9 bases in the middle. The germline CDR1 and CDR2 sequences are KGHDR and SFDVKD. The CDR3 DNA follows: TGTGCCACCAGTGACCAGGGTGGTGAGCAGTTCTTC. This codes for CATSDQGGEQFF.

This clonotype was seen a handful of times. Just one base apart from a much larger clone, this may be a read error. The V and J genes are TRBV7-9 and TRBJ2-7; 9 nucleotides align to TRBD1. The CDR3 consists of 13 residues. The junction had 6 bases not matched to a gene; V was cut back by 5 bases and J by 7 bases. Per germline, CDR1 SEHNR and CDR2 FQNEAQ (reference sequence). In DNA, the CDR3 is TGTGCCAGCAGCCTACAGGGGGCGGGGGAGCAGTACTTC. Translating gives CASSLQGAGEQYF.

DNA of the CDR3: TGTGCCAGCAGCTCTTCGGCGGGCGAGCCGGCAGATACGCAGTATTTT. It specifies CASSSSAGEPADTQYF. The rearrangement joins TRBV11-2 to TRBJ2-3; TRBD2 is a possible D gene (5 bases). Deletions cut 4 bases from V and 4 bases from J, with 18 bases between. This CDR3 is built from 16 residues. Germline CDR1 is SGHAT and CDR2 is FQNNGV.

This clonotype was counted at least ten times. The chain has TRBV19 and TRBJ2-5, with 8 bases identical to TRBD2. The CDR3 has 16 residues. V lost 3 bases to trimming and J lost 5 bases; unmatched junction nucleotides: 11. Germline CDR1 LNHDA, CDR2 SQIVND (reference sequence). The CDR3 coding sequence is TGTGCCAGTAGTATTACTAGCGGAGGTATAGGGGAGACCCAGTACTTC. It yields the protein CASSITSGGIGETQYF.

This chain joins TRBV9 and TRBJ2-1; D possibly corresponds to TRBD2 (6 bases). Trimming shortened V by 0 bases and J by 5 bases, and 12 bases separated the two germline ends. The germline gives CDR1 SGDLS, CDR2 YYNGEE. The length of the CDR3 is 15 residues. The CDR3 DNA reads TGTGCCAGCAGCGTAGAAGCGGGCAGCCACAATGAGCAGTTCTTC. Translation: CASSVEAGSHNEQFF.

In this sample, this clonotype turned up a few times. J is TRBJ2-3 and V is TRBV19; possibly TRBD2 for D (6 bases). This CDR3 has 18 amino acids. V lost 8 bases to trimming and J lost 6 bases, with 30 bases between them. The germline CDR1 and CDR2 sequences are LNHDA and SQIVND (reference sequence). The CDR3 protein is CASRNDRREPLGGDTQYF. The CDR3 region has the DNA TGTGCCAGTCGAAACGACCGCCGGGAGCCCCTGGGTGGGGATACGCAGTATTTT.

This clonotype came up many times. The gene calls are TRBV10-1 and TRBJ2-2; tentatively, D is TRBD1 (6 bases). The CDR3 totals 14 residues. Trimming left V 9 bases short and J 2 bases short, with 13 bases between. CDR1 and CDR2 (germline): WNHNN, SYGVQD (reference sequence). The CDR3 reads CASQDRFNTGELFF. The CDR3 nucleotides read TGCGCCAGTCAGGACAGATTTAACACCGGGGAGCTGTTTTTT.

In nucleotides, the CDR3 is TGTGCCACCAGTGATAACTCCGGGACAGCAAATGAAAAACTGTTTTTT. It is translated as CATSDNSGTANEKLFF. The rearrangement uses TRBV24-1 and TRBJ1-4, with 7 nucleotides matching TRBD1. This CDR3 comprises 16 residues. With V trimmed by 3 bases and J by 5 bases, 8 bases remained unmatched. Per germline, CDR1 KGHDR and CDR2 SFDVKD.

This clonotype has a count of ten or more. The J gene is TRBJ2-7, the V gene TRBV20-1, with 8 positions matching TRBD1. The germline gives CDR1 DFQATT, CDR2 SNEGSKA (reference sequence). V shed 6 bases, J shed 0 bases, and the junction held 10 bases outside the gene matches. CDR3 size: 15 residues. The CDR3 DNA sequence: TGCAGTGCCCGGACAGGGAAGGCCCCCTCCTACGAGCAGTACTTC. Translating it yields CSARTGKAPSYEQYF.

The table lists this clonotype with many counts. The chain uses TRBV6-5 and TRBJ2-5, with D perhaps assigned TRBD1 or TRBD2 (5 bases each). Per germline, CDR1 MNHEY and CDR2 SVGAGI. The V end was cut by 1 base, the J end by 2 bases, with 11 bases between. The CDR3 runs to 15 residues. CDR3 coding DNA: TGTGCCAGCAGTTACTGGGGCGGCGGGCAAGAGACCCAGTACTTC. Amino acids: CASSYWGGGQETQYF.

This clonotype was detected many times. The chain combines TRBV29-1 with TRBJ2-2; a weak D match, TRBD1 (5 bases). V shed 4 bases and J shed 2 bases, with 14 bases lying between them. The germline gives CDR1 SQVTM, CDR2 ANQGSEA. This CDR3 is built from 15 residues. For the CDR3, the DNA is TGCAGCGTTGGACAGATCAGCTCTAACACCGGGGAGCTGTTTTTT. Translated, it gives CSVGQISSNTGELFF.

With regard to this clonotype: A far larger clone is only one base removed, so a read error is likely. CDR3 region: CASSLVMLGGIRTSYKEQFF. CDR3 nucleotides: TGTGCCAGCAGCTTAGTTATGTTGGGCGGGATTAGAACCTCCTACAAGGAGCAGTTCTTC. The chain is built from TRBV7-2 and TRBJ2-3; D might be TRBD2 (6 bases). The J call may be incorrect, as the DNA end agrees better with TRBJ2-1. The CDR3 has 20 amino acids. In germline, CDR1 is SGHTA, CDR2 FQGNSA.